The rows below give T cell receptor beta chains drawn from one sample of a study of blood T cell repertoires in COVID-19. Clones were sequenced by immunoSEQ multiplex PCR, and TCRdb holds only the in-frame ones, with some missing. The sample lists about 34,000 clones, about 93% occurring once. Specimen: peripheral blood. The source is a human donor in a cohort sampled during active COVID-19. Each CDR3 is given with its conserved first and last residue. A D gene is named only where the DNA matches it firmly. Rows give clone size only sometimes, using once, few, many, or a class for an expanded clone.

>TRBJ1-2|-|-|TRBV4-2
TGTGCCAGCAGCCAAGTTGTCCAGGGTGGTGGCTACACCTTC
CASSQVVQGGGYTF
>TRBJ2-7|TRBD1|few|TRBV19
TGTGCCAGTAGGGACTGGGACAGGGCCTACGAGCAGTACTTC
CASRDWDRAYEQYF
>TRBJ1-5|TRBD1|-|TRBV18
TGTGCCAGCTCGTTAGACAGGGGTAGCAATCAGCCCCAGCATTTT
CASSLDRGSNQPQHF
>TRBJ1-2|-|-|TRBV9
TGTGCCAGCAGCCCACACACCGGGACAACCAATGGCTACACCTTC
CASSPHTGTTNGYTF
>TRBJ2-5|TRBD2|-|TRBV6-6
TGTGCCACCGGGGGGGCGGGAGTCGGTCAAGAGACCCAGTACTTC
CATGGAGVGQETQYF
>TRBJ2-7|-|-|TRBV7-8
TGTGCCAGCAGCGCACAGAAATTCTACGAGCAGTACTTC
CASSAQKFYEQYF
>TRBJ1-2|-|once|TRBV10-3
TGTGCCATCAGCGAGCAGGGAAACTATGGCTACACCTTC
CAISEQGNYGYTF
>TRBJ1-4|-|-|TRBV18
TGTGCCAGCGCCGAGAGTAATGAAAAACTGTTTTTT
CASAESNEKLFF
>TRBJ1-5|TRBD1|-|TRBV24-1
TGTGCCACCAGTGACTCGACAGGGTTTCAGCCCCAGCATTTT
CATSDSTGFQPQHF
>TRBJ2-7|-|-|TRBV14
TGTGCCAGCAGCCAGACAGGCTTAGGAGCCATCTACGAGCAGTACTTC
CASSQTGLGAIYEQYF
>TRBJ2-7|-|-|TRBV10-2
TGCGCCAGCAGTGAGTCAACAGGGAACTACGAGCAGTACTTC
CASSESTGNYEQYF
>TRBJ1-6|TRBD1|-|TRBV15
TGTGCCACCAGCAGAGCCCTGGGACAGGGAGAATCACCCCTCCACTTT
CATSRALGQGESPLHF
>TRBJ2-6|-|-|TRBV21-1
TGTGCCAGCAGCAAAATCGGGGTCGGGGCCAACGTCCTGACTTTC
CASSKIGVGANVLTF
>TRBJ2-3|-|-|TRBV7-2
TGTGCCAGCAGCTCTCAACCGGCAGATACGCAGTATTTT
CASSSQPADTQYF
>TRBJ2-1|TRBD2|-|TRBV6-1
TGTGCCAGCAGTGATAAGGTCGGTGGGGGGGTGGAGCAGTTCTTC
CASSDKVGGGVEQFF
>TRBJ1-2|TRBD1|-|TRBV9
TGTGCCAGCAGCGAGACAGGGGGTATCAGTGGCTACACCTTC
CASSETGGISGYTF
>TRBJ1-1|TRBD1|-|TRBV28
TGTGCCAGCAGTCTCCAGACTGGGACAGTGAACACTGAAGCTTTCTTT
CASSLQTGTVNTEAFF